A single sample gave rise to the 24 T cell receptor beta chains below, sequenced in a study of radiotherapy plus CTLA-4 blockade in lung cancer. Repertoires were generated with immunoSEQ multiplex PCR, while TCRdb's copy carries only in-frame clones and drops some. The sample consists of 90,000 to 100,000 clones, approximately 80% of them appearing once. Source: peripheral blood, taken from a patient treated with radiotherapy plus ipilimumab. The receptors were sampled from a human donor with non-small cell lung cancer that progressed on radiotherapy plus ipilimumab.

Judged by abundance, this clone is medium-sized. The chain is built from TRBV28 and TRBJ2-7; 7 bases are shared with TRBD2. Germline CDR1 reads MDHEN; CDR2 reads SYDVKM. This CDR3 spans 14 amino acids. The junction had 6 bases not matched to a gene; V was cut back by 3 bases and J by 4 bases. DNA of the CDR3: TGTGCCAGCAGTTTTGCGCGGGAGCCGTACGAGCAGTACTTC. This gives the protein CASSFAREPYEQYF. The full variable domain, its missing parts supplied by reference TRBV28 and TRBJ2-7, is DVKVTQSSRYLVKRTGEKVFLECVQDMDHENMFWYRQDPGLGLRLIYFSYDVKMKEKGDIPEGYSVSREKKERFSLILESASTNQTSMYLCASSFAREPYEQYFGPGTRLTVT.

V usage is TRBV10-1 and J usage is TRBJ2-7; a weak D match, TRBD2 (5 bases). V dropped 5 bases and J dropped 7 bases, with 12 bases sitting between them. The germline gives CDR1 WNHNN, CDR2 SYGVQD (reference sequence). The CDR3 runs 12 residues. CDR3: CASSILAGEQYF. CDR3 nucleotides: TGCGCCAGCAGTATCCTAGCTGGTGAGCAGTACTTC.

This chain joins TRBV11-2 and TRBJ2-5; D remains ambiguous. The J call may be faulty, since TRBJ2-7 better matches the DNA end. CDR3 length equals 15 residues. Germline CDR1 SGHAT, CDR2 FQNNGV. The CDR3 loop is CASSHGIGLRYEQYF. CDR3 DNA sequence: TGTGCCAGCAGCCATGGAATCGGGTTGCGCTACGAGCAGTACTTC.

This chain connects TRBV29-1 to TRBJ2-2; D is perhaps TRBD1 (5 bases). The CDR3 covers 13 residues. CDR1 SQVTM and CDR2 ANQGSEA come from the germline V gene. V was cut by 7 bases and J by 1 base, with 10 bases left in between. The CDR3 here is CSGRDRNTGELFF. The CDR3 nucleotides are TGCAGCGGTCGAGACAGGAACACCGGGGAGCTGTTTTTT.

CDR3 loop: CASSERTGPAGYTF. The CDR3 DNA reads TGTGCCAGCAGTGAACGGACAGGGCCTGCGGGCTACACCTTC. The chain combines TRBV6-1 with TRBJ1-2; 8 bases are a match to TRBD1. There are 14 residues in the CDR3. With V trimmed by 2 bases and J by 8 bases, 7 bases remained unmatched. In germline, CDR1 is MNHNS, CDR2 SASEGT.

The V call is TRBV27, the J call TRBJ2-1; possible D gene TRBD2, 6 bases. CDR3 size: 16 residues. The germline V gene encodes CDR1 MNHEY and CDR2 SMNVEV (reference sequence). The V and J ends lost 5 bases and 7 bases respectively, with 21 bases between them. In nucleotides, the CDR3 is TGTGCCAGCAGTCCATATAGCGGTCCGGTAGGGAATGAGCAGTTCTTC. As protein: CASSPYSGPVGNEQFF.

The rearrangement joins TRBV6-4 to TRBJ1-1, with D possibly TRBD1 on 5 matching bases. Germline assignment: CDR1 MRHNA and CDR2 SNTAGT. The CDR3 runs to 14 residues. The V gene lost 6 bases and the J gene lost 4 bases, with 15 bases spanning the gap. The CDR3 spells CASSPTGVSTEAFF. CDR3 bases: TGTGCCAGCAGCCCAACGGGGGTCTCCACTGAAGCTTTCTTT.

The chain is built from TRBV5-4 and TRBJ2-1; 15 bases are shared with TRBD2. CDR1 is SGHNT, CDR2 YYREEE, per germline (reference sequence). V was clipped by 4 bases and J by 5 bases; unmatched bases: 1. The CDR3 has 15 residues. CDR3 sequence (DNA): TGTGCCAGCAGCCGGACTAGCGGGAGGGACAATGAGCAGTTCTTC. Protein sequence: CASSRTSGRDNEQFF. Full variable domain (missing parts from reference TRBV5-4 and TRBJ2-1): ETGVTQSPTHLIKTRGQQVTLRCSSQSGHNTVSWYQQALGQGPQFIFQYYREEENGRGNFPPRFSGLQFPNYSSELNVNALELDDSALYLCASSRTSGRDNEQFFGPGTRLTVL.

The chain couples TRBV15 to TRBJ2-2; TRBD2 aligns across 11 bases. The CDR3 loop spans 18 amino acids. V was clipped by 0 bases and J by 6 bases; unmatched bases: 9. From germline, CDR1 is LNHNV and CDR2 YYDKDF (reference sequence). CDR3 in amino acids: CATSRELAGADWSGELFF. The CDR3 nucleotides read TGTGCCACCAGCAGAGAACTAGCGGGAGCTGATTGGTCCGGGGAGCTGTTTTTT.

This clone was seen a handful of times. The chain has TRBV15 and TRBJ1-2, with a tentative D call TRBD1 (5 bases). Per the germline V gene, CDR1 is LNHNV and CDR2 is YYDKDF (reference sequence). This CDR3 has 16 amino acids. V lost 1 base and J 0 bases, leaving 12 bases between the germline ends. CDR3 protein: CATSRGATDPNYGYTF. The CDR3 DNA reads TGTGCCACCAGCAGAGGTGCGACAGATCCTAACTATGGCTACACCTTC.

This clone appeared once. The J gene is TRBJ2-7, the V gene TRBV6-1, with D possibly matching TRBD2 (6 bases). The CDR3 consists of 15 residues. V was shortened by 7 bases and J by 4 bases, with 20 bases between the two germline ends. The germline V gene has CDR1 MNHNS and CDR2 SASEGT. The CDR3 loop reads CASNLAGGVTYEQYF. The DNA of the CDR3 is TGTGCCAGCAACCTCGCAGGAGGGGTAACATACGAGCAGTACTTC.

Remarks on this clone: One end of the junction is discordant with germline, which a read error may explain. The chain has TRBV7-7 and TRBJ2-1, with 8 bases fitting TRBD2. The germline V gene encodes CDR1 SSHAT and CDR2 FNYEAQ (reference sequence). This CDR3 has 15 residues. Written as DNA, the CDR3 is TGTGCTAGCAGCTCGGCTAGCGGGCAAAGCAATGAGCAGTTCTTC. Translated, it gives CASSSASGQSNEQFF.

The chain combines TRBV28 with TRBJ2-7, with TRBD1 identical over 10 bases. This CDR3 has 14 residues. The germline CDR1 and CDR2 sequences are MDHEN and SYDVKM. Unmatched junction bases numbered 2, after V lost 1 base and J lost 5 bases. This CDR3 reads CASSLSGTGDEQYV. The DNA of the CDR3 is TGTGCCAGCAGTTTATCCGGGACAGGGGACGAGCAGTACGTC.

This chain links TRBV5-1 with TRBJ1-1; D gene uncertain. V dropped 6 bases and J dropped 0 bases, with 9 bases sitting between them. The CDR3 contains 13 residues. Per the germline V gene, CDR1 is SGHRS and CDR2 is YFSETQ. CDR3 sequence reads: CASKVDLNTEAFF. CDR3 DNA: TGCGCCAGCAAGGTGGACCTGAACACTGAAGCTTTCTTT. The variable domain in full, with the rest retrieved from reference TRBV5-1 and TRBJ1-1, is KAGVTQTPRYLIKTRGQQVTLSCSPISGHRSVSWYQQTPGQGLQFLFEYFSETQRNKGNFPGRFSGRQFSNSRSEMNVSTLELGDSALYLCASKVDLNTEAFFGQGTRLTVV.

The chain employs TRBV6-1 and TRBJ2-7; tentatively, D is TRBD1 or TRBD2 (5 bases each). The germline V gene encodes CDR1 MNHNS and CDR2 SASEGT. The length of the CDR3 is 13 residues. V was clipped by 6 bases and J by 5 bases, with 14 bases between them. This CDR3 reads CASRRDPDDEQYF. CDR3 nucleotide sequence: TGTGCCAGCAGAAGGGACCCAGACGACGAGCAGTACTTC.

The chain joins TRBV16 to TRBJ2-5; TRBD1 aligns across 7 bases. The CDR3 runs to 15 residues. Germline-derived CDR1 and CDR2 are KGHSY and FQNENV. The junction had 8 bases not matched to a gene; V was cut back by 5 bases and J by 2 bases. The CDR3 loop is CASSRGTAFQETQYF. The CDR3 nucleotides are TGTGCCAGCAGCAGAGGGACAGCCTTTCAAGAGACCCAGTACTTC.

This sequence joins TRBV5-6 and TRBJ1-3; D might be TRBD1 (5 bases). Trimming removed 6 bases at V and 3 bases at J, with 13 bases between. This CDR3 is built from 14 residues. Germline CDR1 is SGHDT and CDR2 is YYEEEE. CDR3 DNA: TGTGCCAGCACAAGGGGCGCGGTTGGAAACACCATATATTTT. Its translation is CASTRGAVGNTIYF.

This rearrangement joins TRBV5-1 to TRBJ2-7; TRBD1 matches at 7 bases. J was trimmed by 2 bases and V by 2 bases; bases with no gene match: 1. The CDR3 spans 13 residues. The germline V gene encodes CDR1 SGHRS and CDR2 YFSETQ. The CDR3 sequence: CASSLQGTYEQYF. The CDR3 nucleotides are TGCGCCAGCAGCTTACAGGGGACCTACGAGCAGTACTTC.

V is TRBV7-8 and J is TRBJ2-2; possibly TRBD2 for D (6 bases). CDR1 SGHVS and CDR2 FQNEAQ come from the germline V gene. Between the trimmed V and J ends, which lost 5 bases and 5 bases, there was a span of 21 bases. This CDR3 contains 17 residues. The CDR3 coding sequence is TGTGCCAGCAGCCCTGGCCTAGCGACGGTGAGGACCGGGGAGCTGTTTTTT. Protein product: CASSPGLATVRTGELFF.

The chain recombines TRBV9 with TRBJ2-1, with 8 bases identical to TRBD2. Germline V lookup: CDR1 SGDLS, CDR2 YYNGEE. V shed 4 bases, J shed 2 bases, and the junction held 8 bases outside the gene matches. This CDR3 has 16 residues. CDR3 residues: CASSPPTSGAYNEQFF. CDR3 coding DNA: TGTGCCAGCAGCCCCCCCACTAGCGGAGCCTACAATGAGCAGTTCTTC.

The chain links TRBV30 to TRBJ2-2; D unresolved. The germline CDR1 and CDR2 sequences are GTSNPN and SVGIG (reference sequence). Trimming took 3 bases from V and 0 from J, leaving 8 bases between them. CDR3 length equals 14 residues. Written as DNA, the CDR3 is TGTGCCTGGAGGTCGCACTCGAACACCGGGGAGCTGTTTTTT. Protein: CAWRSHSNTGELFF.

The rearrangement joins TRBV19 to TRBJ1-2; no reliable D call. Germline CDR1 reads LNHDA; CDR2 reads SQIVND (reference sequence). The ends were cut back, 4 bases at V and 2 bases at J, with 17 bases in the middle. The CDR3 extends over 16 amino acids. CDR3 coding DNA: TGTGCCAGTAGTAAGGACCTGACCGGGCCCAACTATGGCTACACCTTC. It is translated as CASSKDLTGPNYGYTF.

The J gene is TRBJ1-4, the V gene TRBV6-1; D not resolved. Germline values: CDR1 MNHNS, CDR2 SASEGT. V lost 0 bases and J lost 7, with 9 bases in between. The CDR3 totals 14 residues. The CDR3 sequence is CASSEAGEREKLFF. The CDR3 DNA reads TGTGCCAGCAGTGAAGCCGGAGAACGTGAAAAACTGTTTTTT.

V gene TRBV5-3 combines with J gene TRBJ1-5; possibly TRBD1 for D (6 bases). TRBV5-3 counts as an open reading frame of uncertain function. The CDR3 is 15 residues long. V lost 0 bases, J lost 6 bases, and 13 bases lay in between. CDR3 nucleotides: TGTGCCAGAAGCTTGGGAGGGGGTTCAGGTCAGCCCCAGCATTTT. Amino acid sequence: CARSLGGGSGQPQHF.